The next 3 T cell receptor beta chains were all read from a single sample in a study of CD8+CD57+ T cells in acquired aplastic anemia. TCR beta VDJ combinations and CDR3 sequences were profiled from genomic DNA. MiXCR, run by TCRdb on the reads, gives a single entry per CDR3 protein. The table records about 220,000 distinct CDR3 sequences, around 32% of them present only once. Material for sequencing was sorted CD4+, CD8+, or CD8+CD57+ T cells (not recorded which) from PBMCs. These receptors all stem from a human donor in good health, serving as a control.

The rearrangement links TRBV4-1 to TRBJ1-1; D not certain. Germline values: CDR1 MGHRA, CDR2 YSYEKL. The CDR3 is 13 amino acids. The V and J ends lost 3 bases and 4 bases respectively, with 9 bases between them. Written as DNA, the CDR3 is TGCGCCAGCAGCCATAGACGGAGCACTGAAGCTTTCTTT. Translation gives CASSHRRSTEAFF.

This clonotype has a handful of counts. The chain joins TRBV5-1 to TRBJ1-2, with no clear D. This CDR3 region has 14 residues. Germline V CDR1 and CDR2: SGHRS, YFSETQ. Trimming left V 0 bases short and J 5 bases short, with 11 bases between. The CDR3 DNA is TGCGCCAGCAGCTTGGTTCCGGGAGGATATGGCTACACCTTC. This codes for CASSLVPGGYGYTF.

This clonotype was detected many times. The rearrangement uses TRBV10-2 and TRBJ2-5; no reliable D call. This CDR3 spans 12 amino acids. The ends were cut back, 2 bases at V and 3 bases at J, with 4 bases in the middle. Germline CDR1 WSHSY, CDR2 SAAADI. The CDR3 sequence is CASSESKETQYF. In DNA form, the CDR3 reads TGCGCCAGCAGTGAGAGTAAAGAGACCCAGTACTTC.